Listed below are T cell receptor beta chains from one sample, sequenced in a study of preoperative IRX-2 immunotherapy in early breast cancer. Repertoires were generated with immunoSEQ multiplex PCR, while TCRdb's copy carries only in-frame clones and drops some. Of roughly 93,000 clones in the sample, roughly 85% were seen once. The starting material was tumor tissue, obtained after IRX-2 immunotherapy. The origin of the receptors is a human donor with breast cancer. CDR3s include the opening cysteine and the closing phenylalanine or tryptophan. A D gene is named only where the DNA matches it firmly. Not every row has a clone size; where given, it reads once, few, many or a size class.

CDR3nt: TGCGCCAGCAGCTGGGCGACCAGCGGACCTGAAGCTTTCTTT; CDR3aa: CASSWATSGPEAFF; abundance: NA; v_gene: TRBV5-1; len: 14; d_gene: NA; j_gene: TRBJ1-1
CDR3nt: TGTGCCACCTCACCCGCGGGTAGGTCCTACAATGAGCAGTTCTTC; CDR3aa: CATSPAGRSYNEQFF; abundance: NA; v_gene: TRBV6-8; len: 15; d_gene: NA; j_gene: TRBJ2-1
CDR3nt: TGTGCCAGCAATCTGGGAGTTGAGCAGTTCTTC; CDR3aa: CASNLGVEQFF; abundance: NA; v_gene: TRBV12-5; len: 11; d_gene: NA; j_gene: TRBJ2-1
CDR3nt: TGTGCCAGCAGCGACAGGGTATACACAGATACGCAGTATTTT; CDR3aa: CASSDRVYTDTQYF; abundance: NA; v_gene: TRBV6-8; len: 14; d_gene: TRBD1; j_gene: TRBJ2-3
CDR3nt: TGTGCCAGCAGGCCGACCGGGACAGTCTATGGCTACACCTTC; CDR3aa: CASRPTGTVYGYTF; abundance: NA; v_gene: TRBV14; len: 14; d_gene: TRBD1; j_gene: TRBJ1-2
CDR3nt: TGCAGCACTACGGCGGGTGTGAACACTGAAGCTTTCTTT; CDR3aa: CSTTAGVNTEAFF; abundance: NA; v_gene: TRBV29-1; len: 13; d_gene: NA; j_gene: TRBJ1-1
CDR3nt: TGTGCCAGCACCAGGGGGTCCTCCAGGGGACGAATAGAGACCCAGTACTTC; CDR3aa: CASTRGSSRGRIETQYF; abundance: few; v_gene: TRBV6-8; len: 17; d_gene: TRBD1; j_gene: TRBJ2-5
CDR3nt: TGTGCCAGTAACGGGGGCGGAGGTGGAAACACCATATATTTT; CDR3aa: CASNGGGGGNTIYF; abundance: NA; v_gene: TRBV19; len: 14; d_gene: NA; j_gene: TRBJ1-3
CDR3nt: TGTGCCAGCAGTTCGTACCGGGACCTTAATGAAAAACTGTTTTTT; CDR3aa: CASSSYRDLNEKLFF; abundance: NA; v_gene: TRBV28; len: 15; d_gene: NA; j_gene: TRBJ1-4
CDR3nt: TGTGCCAGCAGTTCCCCCCAACCGAGGTCCTACGAGCAGTACTTC; CDR3aa: CASSSPQPRSYEQYF; abundance: NA; v_gene: TRBV28; len: 15; d_gene: NA; j_gene: TRBJ2-7
CDR3nt: TGTGCCAGCAGCGCTTCATGGACAGGGGAGTCTTTCTTT; CDR3aa: CASSASWTGESFF; abundance: NA; v_gene: TRBV2; len: 13; d_gene: TRBD1; j_gene: TRBJ1-1
CDR3nt: TGCGCCACCCAAAAGGGACAGGGGTACACCGGGGAGCTGTTTTTT; CDR3aa: CATQKGQGYTGELFF; abundance: once; v_gene: TRBV10-1; len: 15; d_gene: TRBD1; j_gene: TRBJ2-2
CDR3nt: TGTGCCATCAGTGCCGAGGTTTATGAGCAGTTCTTC; CDR3aa: CAISAEVYEQFF; abundance: NA; v_gene: TRBV6-8; len: 12; d_gene: NA; j_gene: TRBJ2-1
CDR3nt: TGTGCCAGTAGGACAGGGGTCTACAATGAGCAGTTCTTC; CDR3aa: CASRTGVYNEQFF; abundance: NA; v_gene: TRBV19; len: 13; d_gene: TRBD1; j_gene: TRBJ2-1
CDR3nt: TGCAGCGTTGAAGACGTTGGACGTCGCTCAAACACCATATATTTT; CDR3aa: CSVEDVGRRSNTIYF; abundance: once; v_gene: TRBV29-1; len: 15; d_gene: NA; j_gene: TRBJ1-3
CDR3nt: TGTGCCAGCTCACCAGAGTCCACAGGGCTAGGAAACACCATATATTTT; CDR3aa: CASSPESTGLGNTIYF; abundance: NA; v_gene: TRBV18; len: 16; d_gene: NA; j_gene: TRBJ1-3
CDR3nt: TGCAGCGTGAGAATGGGAACAGGGGGAGGTGAAAAACTGTTTTTT; CDR3aa: CSVRMGTGGGEKLFF; abundance: NA; v_gene: TRBV29-1; len: 15; d_gene: TRBD1; j_gene: TRBJ1-4
CDR3nt: TGTGCCATAAAAAGACCGGACAATGAGCAGTTCTTC; CDR3aa: CAIKRPDNEQFF; abundance: NA; v_gene: TRBV28; len: 12; d_gene: NA; j_gene: TRBJ2-1
CDR3nt: TGTGCCACCAGCCCACCGGACCCAATCTACGAGCAGTACTTC; CDR3aa: CATSPPDPIYEQYF; abundance: NA; v_gene: TRBV15; len: 14; d_gene: NA; j_gene: TRBJ2-7
CDR3nt: TGCGCCAGCAGCTTGGACAGATGGCCAGGGAATTCACCCCTCCACTTT; CDR3aa: CASSLDRWPGNSPLHF; abundance: NA; v_gene: TRBV5-1; len: 16; d_gene: NA; j_gene: TRBJ1-6
CDR3nt: TGTGCCAGCTGTATAGGGTCGTCGGCAGGGTCCGACGAGCAGTACTTC; CDR3aa: CASCIGSSAGSDEQYF; abundance: NA; v_gene: TRBV22-1; len: 16; d_gene: NA; j_gene: TRBJ2-7
CDR3nt: TGTGCCTGGAGTGATACGCGGGATGACTACGAGCAGTACTTC; CDR3aa: CAWSDTRDDYEQYF; abundance: NA; v_gene: TRBV30; len: 14; d_gene: NA; j_gene: TRBJ2-7
CDR3nt: TGTGCCAGTAGTATCGACCGGGACAGGGCCTACGAGCAGTACTTC; CDR3aa: CASSIDRDRAYEQYF; abundance: NA; v_gene: TRBV19; len: 15; d_gene: TRBD1; j_gene: TRBJ2-7
CDR3nt: TGTGCCAGCAGTGTGGCAGCTATGAACACTGAAGCTTTCTTT; CDR3aa: CASSVAAMNTEAFF; abundance: NA; v_gene: TRBV6-8; len: 14; d_gene: NA; j_gene: TRBJ1-1
CDR3nt: TGTGCTAGCAGCCCAGGACCTTCGCGAGGGGAGACCCAGTACTTC; CDR3aa: CASSPGPSRGETQYF; abundance: NA; v_gene: TRBV11-3; len: 15; d_gene: NA; j_gene: TRBJ2-5
CDR3nt: TGTGCCAGCAAAGGCAGCCTAACAGATACGCAGTATTTT; CDR3aa: CASKGSLTDTQYF; abundance: NA; v_gene: TRBV28; len: 13; d_gene: NA; j_gene: TRBJ2-3
CDR3nt: TGTGCCAGCAGTTTGGGAGGGTTTGCAACTAATGAAAAACTGTTTTTT; CDR3aa: CASSLGGFATNEKLFF; abundance: NA; v_gene: TRBV28; len: 16; d_gene: NA; j_gene: TRBJ1-4
CDR3nt: TGTGCCAGCAGTTTAATGAGACTTTACTACAATGAGCAGTTCTTC; CDR3aa: CASSLMRLYYNEQFF; abundance: NA; v_gene: TRBV11-3; len: 15; d_gene: NA; j_gene: TRBJ2-1
CDR3nt: TGTGCCAGCTCACCATATGCAGGAACCGGGGAGCTGTTTTTT; CDR3aa: CASSPYAGTGELFF; abundance: NA; v_gene: TRBV18; len: 14; d_gene: NA; j_gene: TRBJ2-2
CDR3nt: TGTGCCAGCTCACCAATCAGGGGTCGGGCTGAAGCTTTCTTT; CDR3aa: CASSPIRGRAEAFF; abundance: NA; v_gene: TRBV18; len: 14; d_gene: NA; j_gene: TRBJ1-1
CDR3nt: TGTGCTAGTGGGTGGACAGCCCCAAGGGAAGCTTTCTTT; CDR3aa: CASGWTAPREAFF; abundance: NA; v_gene: TRBV12-5; len: 13; d_gene: NA; j_gene: TRBJ1-1
CDR3nt: TGTGCCAGCAGCTTAAATGGAGGGACTAGCGGCTACAATGAGCAGTTCTTC; CDR3aa: CASSLNGGTSGYNEQFF; abundance: NA; v_gene: TRBV7-1; len: 17; d_gene: TRBD2; j_gene: TRBJ2-1
CDR3nt: TGTGCCAGCAGTGAAACGGACGGAAGTAACTATGGCTACACCTTC; CDR3aa: CASSETDGSNYGYTF; abundance: NA; v_gene: TRBV9; len: 15; d_gene: NA; j_gene: TRBJ1-2
CDR3nt: TGTGCCATCAGCGGGACAGGGGACAATCAGCCCCAGCATTTT; CDR3aa: CAISGTGDNQPQHF; abundance: few; v_gene: TRBV6-8; len: 14; d_gene: TRBD1; j_gene: TRBJ1-5
CDR3nt: TGTGCCACCAGCGGACAGGGTAGGGGGAGTGAAAAACTGTTTTTT; CDR3aa: CATSGQGRGSEKLFF; abundance: NA; v_gene: TRBV15; len: 15; d_gene: TRBD1; j_gene: TRBJ1-4
CDR3nt: TGTGCCAGCAGCGTAGAGGGACAGTACAATGAGCAGTTCTTC; CDR3aa: CASSVEGQYNEQFF; abundance: NA; v_gene: TRBV11-3; len: 14; d_gene: TRBD1; j_gene: TRBJ2-1